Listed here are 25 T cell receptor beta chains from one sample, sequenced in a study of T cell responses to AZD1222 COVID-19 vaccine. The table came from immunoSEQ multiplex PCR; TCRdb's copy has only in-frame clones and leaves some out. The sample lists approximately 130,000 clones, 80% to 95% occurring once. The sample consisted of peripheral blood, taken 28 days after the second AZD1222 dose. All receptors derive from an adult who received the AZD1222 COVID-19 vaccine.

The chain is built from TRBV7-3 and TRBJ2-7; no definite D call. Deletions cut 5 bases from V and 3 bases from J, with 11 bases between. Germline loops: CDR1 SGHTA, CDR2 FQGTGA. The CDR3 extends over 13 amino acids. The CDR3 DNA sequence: TGTGCCAGCAGCATCGGTCCCTTCTACGAGCAGTACTTC. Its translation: CASSIGPFYEQYF.

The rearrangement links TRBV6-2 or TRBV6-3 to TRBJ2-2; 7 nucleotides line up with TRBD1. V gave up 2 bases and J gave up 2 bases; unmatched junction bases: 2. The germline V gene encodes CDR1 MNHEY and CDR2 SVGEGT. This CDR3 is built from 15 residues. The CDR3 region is CASSYDRVNTGELFF. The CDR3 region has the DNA TGTGCCAGCAGTTACGACAGGGTAAACACCGGGGAGCTGTTTTTT.

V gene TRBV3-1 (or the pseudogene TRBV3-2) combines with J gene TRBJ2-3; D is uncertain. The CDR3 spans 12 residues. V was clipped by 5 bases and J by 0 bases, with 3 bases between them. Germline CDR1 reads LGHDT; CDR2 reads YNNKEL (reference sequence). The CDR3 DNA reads TGTGCCAGCAGCTCCAGCACAGATACGCAGTATTTT. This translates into CASSSSTDTQYF.

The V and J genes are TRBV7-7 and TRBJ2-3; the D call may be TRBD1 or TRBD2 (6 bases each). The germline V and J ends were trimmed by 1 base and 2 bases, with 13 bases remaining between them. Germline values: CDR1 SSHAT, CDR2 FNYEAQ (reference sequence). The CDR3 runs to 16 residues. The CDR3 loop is CASSLGGGGPTDTQYF. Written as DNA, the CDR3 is TGTGCCAGCAGCTTAGGTGGTGGGGGGCCCACAGATACGCAGTATTTT.

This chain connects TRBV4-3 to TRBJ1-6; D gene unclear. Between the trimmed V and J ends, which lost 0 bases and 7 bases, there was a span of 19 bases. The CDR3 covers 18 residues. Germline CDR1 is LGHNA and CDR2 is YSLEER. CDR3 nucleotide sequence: TGCGCCAGCAGCCAAGATCCGGATCCTTTTTCGGGCAATTCACCCCTCCACTTT. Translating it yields CASSQDPDPFSGNSPLHF.

DNA for the CDR3: TGTGCCAGCAGTGCCGGGACAGGGCTTCGAGAGACCCAGTACTTC. Translation: CASSAGTGLRETQYF. The chain has TRBV25-1 and TRBJ2-5, with 9 bases fitting TRBD1. Germline V gene sequence: CDR1 MGHDK, CDR2 SYGVNS. The trim removed 4 bases at V and 4 bases at J, leaving 7 bases unmatched. CDR3 length: 15 residues.

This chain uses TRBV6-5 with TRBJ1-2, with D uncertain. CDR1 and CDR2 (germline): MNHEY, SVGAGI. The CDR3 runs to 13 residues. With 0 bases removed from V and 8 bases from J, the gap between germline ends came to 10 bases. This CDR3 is CASSYSGSRGYTF. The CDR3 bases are TGTGCCAGCAGTTACTCGGGGTCTCGGGGCTACACCTTC.

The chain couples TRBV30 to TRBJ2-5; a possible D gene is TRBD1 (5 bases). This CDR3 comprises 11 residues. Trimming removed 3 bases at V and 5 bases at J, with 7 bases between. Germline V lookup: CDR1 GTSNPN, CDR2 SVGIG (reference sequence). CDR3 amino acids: CAWRAGETQYF. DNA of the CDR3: TGTGCCTGGAGAGCAGGGGAGACCCAGTACTTC.

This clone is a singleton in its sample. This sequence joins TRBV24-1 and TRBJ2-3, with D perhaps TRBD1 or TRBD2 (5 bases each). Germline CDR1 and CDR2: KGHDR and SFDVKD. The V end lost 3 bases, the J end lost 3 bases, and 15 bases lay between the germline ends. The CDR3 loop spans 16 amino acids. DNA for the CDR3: TGTGCCACCAGTGATCCCTACGGGGCAGGTACAGATACGCAGTATTTT. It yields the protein CATSDPYGAGTDTQYF.

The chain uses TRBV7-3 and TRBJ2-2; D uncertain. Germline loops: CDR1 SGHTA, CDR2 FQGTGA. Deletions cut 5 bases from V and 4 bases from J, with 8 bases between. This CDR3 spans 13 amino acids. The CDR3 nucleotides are TGTGCCAGCAGCCCCGGGCTCACCGGGGAGCTGTTTTTT. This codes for CASSPGLTGELFF.

CDR3: CASSSVDGFYNSPLHF. The CDR3 region has the DNA TGTGCCAGCAGTTCAGTCGACGGGTTCTATAATTCACCCCTCCACTTT. The chain employs TRBV6-2 or TRBV6-3 and TRBJ1-6; D is unclear. This CDR3 has 16 residues. The germline CDR1 and CDR2 sequences are MNHEY and SVGEGT. Trimming pared 4 bases from V and 3 bases from J, leaving 13 bases between.

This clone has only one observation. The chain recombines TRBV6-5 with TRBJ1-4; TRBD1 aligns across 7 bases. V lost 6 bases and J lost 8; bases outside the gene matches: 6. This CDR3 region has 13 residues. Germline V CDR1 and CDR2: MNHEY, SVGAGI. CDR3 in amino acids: CASSRDSEEKLFF. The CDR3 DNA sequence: TGTGCCAGCAGCCGGGACAGTGAGGAAAAACTGTTTTTT.

The CDR3 protein is CASSYGTGTEAFF. CDR3 nucleotides: TGTGCCAGCAGTTATGGGACGGGCACTGAAGCTTTCTTT. This rearrangement joins TRBV6-6 to TRBJ1-1; a possible D gene is TRBD1 (5 bases). This CDR3 is 13 amino acids long. Trimming took 3 bases from V and 4 from J, leaving 9 bases between them. CDR1 is MNHNY, CDR2 SVGAGI, per germline (reference sequence).

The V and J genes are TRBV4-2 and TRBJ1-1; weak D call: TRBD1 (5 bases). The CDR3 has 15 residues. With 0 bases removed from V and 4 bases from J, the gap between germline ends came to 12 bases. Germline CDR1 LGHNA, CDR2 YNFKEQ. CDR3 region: CASSQEARAGTEAFF. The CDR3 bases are TGTGCCAGCAGCCAAGAAGCCAGGGCAGGCACTGAAGCTTTCTTT.

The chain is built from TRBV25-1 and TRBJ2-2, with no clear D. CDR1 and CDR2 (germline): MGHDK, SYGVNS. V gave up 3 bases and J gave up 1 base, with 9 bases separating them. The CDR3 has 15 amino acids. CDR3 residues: CASSDWTVNTGELFF. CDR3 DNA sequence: TGTGCCAGCAGTGATTGGACGGTGAACACCGGGGAGCTGTTTTTT.

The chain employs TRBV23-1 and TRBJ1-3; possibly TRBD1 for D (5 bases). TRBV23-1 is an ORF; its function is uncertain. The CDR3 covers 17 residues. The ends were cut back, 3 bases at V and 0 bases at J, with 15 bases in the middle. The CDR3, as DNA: TGCGCCAGCAGTCATTTAGGCAGGGTAAACTCTGGAAACACCATATATTTT. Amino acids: CASSHLGRVNSGNTIYF.

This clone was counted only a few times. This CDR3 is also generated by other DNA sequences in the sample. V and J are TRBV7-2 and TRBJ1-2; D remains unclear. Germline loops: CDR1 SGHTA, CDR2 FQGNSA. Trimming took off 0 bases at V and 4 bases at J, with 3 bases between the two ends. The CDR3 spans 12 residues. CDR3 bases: TGTGCCAGCAGCTTAGCTGGCTATGGCTACACCTTC. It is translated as CASSLAGYGYTF.

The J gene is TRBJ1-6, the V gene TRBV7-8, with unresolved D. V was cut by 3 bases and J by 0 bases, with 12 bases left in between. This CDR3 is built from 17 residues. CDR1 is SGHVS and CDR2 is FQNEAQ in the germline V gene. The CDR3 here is CASSLPGRSSYNSPLHF. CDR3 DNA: TGTGCCAGCAGCTTGCCAGGCCGGAGCTCCTATAATTCACCCCTCCACTTT.

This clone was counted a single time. The CDR3 is CASRAQGNQPQHF. CDR3 sequence (DNA): TGTGCCAGTAGGGCACAGGGCAATCAGCCCCAGCATTTT. V and J are TRBV19 and TRBJ1-5, with TRBD1 as a possible D gene (5 bases). V lost 6 bases, J lost 2 bases, and 8 bases lay in between. CDR3 size: 13 residues. Germline CDR1 is LNHDA and CDR2 is SQIVND (reference sequence).

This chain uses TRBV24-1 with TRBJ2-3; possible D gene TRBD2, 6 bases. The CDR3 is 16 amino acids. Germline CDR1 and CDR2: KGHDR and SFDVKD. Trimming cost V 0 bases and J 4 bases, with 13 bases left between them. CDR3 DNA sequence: TGTGCCACCAGTGATTTGACCAGTTCGGGGGCAGATACGCAGTATTTT. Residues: CATSDLTSSGADTQYF.

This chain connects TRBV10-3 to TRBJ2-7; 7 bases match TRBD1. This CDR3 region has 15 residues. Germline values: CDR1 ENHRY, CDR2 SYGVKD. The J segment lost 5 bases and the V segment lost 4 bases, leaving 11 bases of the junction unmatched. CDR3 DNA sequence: TGTGCCATCAGTGTAGGGGACAGCCCCCTTGACGAGCAGTACTTC. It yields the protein CAISVGDSPLDEQYF.

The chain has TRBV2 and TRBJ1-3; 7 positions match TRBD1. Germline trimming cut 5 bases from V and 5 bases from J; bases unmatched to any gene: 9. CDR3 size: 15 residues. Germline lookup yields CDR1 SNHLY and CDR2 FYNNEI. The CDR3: CASSTQGRYRNTIYF. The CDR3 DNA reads TGTGCCAGCAGTACACAGGGGCGATATAGAAACACCATATATTTT.

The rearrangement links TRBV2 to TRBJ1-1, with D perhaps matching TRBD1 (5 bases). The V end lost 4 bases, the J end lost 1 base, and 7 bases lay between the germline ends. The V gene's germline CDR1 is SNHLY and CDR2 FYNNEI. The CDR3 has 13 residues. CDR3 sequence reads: CASSVGGNTEAFF. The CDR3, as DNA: TGTGCCAGCAGTGTTGGGGGGAACACTGAAGCTTTCTTT.

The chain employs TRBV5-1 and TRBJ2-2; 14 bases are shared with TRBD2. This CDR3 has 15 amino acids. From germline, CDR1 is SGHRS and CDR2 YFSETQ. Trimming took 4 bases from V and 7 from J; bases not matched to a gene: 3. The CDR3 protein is CASSAGTSGSGELFF. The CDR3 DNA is TGCGCCAGCAGCGCCGGGACTAGCGGGAGCGGGGAGCTGTTTTTT.

The CDR3 here is CASSFELAGGTDTQYF. CDR3 bases: TGTGCCAGCAGCTTTGAGCTAGCGGGGGGAACAGATACGCAGTATTTT. J is TRBJ2-3 and V is TRBV7-9, with 11 bases that match TRBD2. Trimming at V came to 3 bases and at J to 3 bases, leaving 5 bases not matched to a gene. The germline V gene has CDR1 SEHNR and CDR2 FQNEAQ (reference sequence). CDR3 length: 16 amino acids.